Listed below are T cell receptor beta chains from one sample, sequenced in a study of technical replicates of blood from a handful of donors. Sequencing used immunoSEQ multiplex PCR; TCRdb keeps in-frame clones, though not all of them. The table shows around 76,000 clones, with 75% to 95% occurring only once. The sample was T cells isolated from PBMCs. The receptor set was obtained from a human donor in good health. CDR3s include the opening cysteine and the closing phenylalanine or tryptophan. The D gene is left open where the match is weak. Clone size is not always given. Where it is, it says once, few, many or a class for expanded clones.

j_call | clone_size | d_call | v_call | cdr3_nt | cdr3_aa
TRBJ2-7 | . | TRBD1 | TRBV27 | TGTGCCAGCAGACCCAGGGGGTCATCTCAGACCTACGAGCAGTACTTC | CASRPRGSSQTYEQYF
TRBJ2-7 | . | TRBD2 | TRBV5-1 | TGCGCCAGCAGCTCTACTAGCGGGCCTTACGAGCAGTACTTC | CASSSTSGPYEQYF
TRBJ2-5 | . | TRBD2 | TRBV2 | TGTGCCAGCAGTGTCTCTAGCGGGTACCAAGAGACCCAGTACTTC | CASSVSSGYQETQYF
TRBJ2-2 | . | . | TRBV6-5 | TGTGCCAGCAGTTACGCCCTAGGGAGCTTTGCCGGGGAGCTGTTTTTT | CASSYALGSFAGELFF
TRBJ1-5 | once | . | TRBV10-3 | TGTGCCATCAGCCGACACCTTAGCAATCAGCCCCAGCATTTT | CAISRHLSNQPQHF
TRBJ2-5 | . | . | TRBV28 | TGTGCCAGCAGTACTAGTCAGGGGCTGGAGACCCAGTACTTC | CASSTSQGLETQYF
TRBJ2-1 | . | TRBD2 | TRBV4-1 | TGCGCCAGCAGCCAAGCGGGACTAGCGGGACCCCGGGGTGAGCAGTTCTTC | CASSQAGLAGPRGEQFF
TRBJ1-2 | . | . | TRBV28 | TGTGCCAGCAGTTCCCGAGGGGGGGCGGACTATGGCTACACCTTC | CASSSRGGADYGYTF
TRBJ2-3 | . | TRBD1 | TRBV28 | TGTGCCAGCAATACTTGGGGACAGGGGAGCACAGATACGCAGTATTTT | CASNTWGQGSTDTQYF
TRBJ1-4 | . | . | TRBV11-1 | TGTGCCAGCAGCTTAGCGCCTCAGCGGGAACTGTTTTTT | CASSLAPQRELFF
TRBJ1-2 | . | . | TRBV19 | TGTGCCAGTAGTATAGATCGGGGGATCTCCTATGGCTACACCTTC | CASSIDRGISYGYTF
TRBJ2-2 | few | . | TRBV5-1 | TGCGCCAGCCAACAGGGGGGGACCGGGGAGCTGTTTTTT | CASQQGGTGELFF
TRBJ2-3 | . | TRBD2 | TRBV4-2 | TGTGCCAGCAGCCAAGATCGTTGGAGCGGGGTGAGCACAGATACGCAGTATTTT | CASSQDRWSGVSTDTQYF
TRBJ1-5 | . | . | TRBV19 | TGTGCCAGTAGCTCACAGGGAGCGAGCAATCAGCCCCAGCATTTT | CASSSQGASNQPQHF
TRBJ1-2 | . | TRBD1 | TRBV6-5 | TGTGCCAGCAGTACGGGGACAGCATGGCTTTATGGCTACACCTTC | CASSTGTAWLYGYTF
TRBJ1-3 | . | . | TRBV19 | TGTGCCAGTAAACAGGCCGCGGGAAACACCATATATTTT | CASKQAAGNTIYF
TRBJ1-1 | . | . | TRBV11-3 | TGTGCCAGCAGTTCCAGGGGTAGGCCTGAAGCTTTCTTT | CASSSRGRPEAFF
TRBJ2-7 | . | TRBD1 | TRBV7-9 | TGTGCCAGCAGCCGTCCCGGGACAGCCCAGGGCTCCTACGAGCAGTACTTC | CASSRPGTAQGSYEQYF
TRBJ1-2 | . | TRBD1 | TRBV28 | TGTGCCAGCAGTTTCCCCAGGGACAGGCCCATTGGGGGTTATGGCTACACCTTC | CASSFPRDRPIGGYGYTF
TRBJ2-7 | . | TRBD2 | TRBV19 | TGTGCCAGTAGTACCTCCCTGGGAGGGAAGGAAGGCGCTTTGTCCTTC | CASSTSLGGKEGALSF
TRBJ1-2 | . | . | TRBV7-8 | TGTGCCAGCAGCCCCCCAGCTAACTATGGCTACACCTTC | CASSPPANYGYTF
TRBJ2-1 | . | TRBD2 | TRBV29-1 | TGCAGCGTTGTCTCTGGACTAGACTTTTACAATGAGCAGTTCTTC | CSVVSGLDFYNEQFF
TRBJ2-7 | . | TRBD1 | TRBV30 | TGTGCCTGGGAGACAGGGGACACCTACGAGCAGTACTTC | CAWETGDTYEQYF
TRBJ2-4 | once | TRBD1 | TRBV11-3 | TGTGCCAGCAGCGCAGGACAGGGGATGGCCAAAAACATTCAGTACTTC | CASSAGQGMAKNIQYF
TRBJ2-7 | . | . | TRBV27 | TGTGCCAGCAGTTTACAACATTCCTACGAGCAGTACTTC | CASSLQHSYEQYF
TRBJ1-1 | few | . | TRBV4-2 | TGTGCCAGCAGCCAAGAGGAGACTTCTCAAACTGAAGCTTTCTTT | CASSQEETSQTEAFF
TRBJ2-1 | . | . | TRBV14 | TGTGCCAGCAGCGACAGTGACAGGAGCTCCTACAATGAGCAGTTCTTC | CASSDSDRSSYNEQFF
TRBJ1-1 | . | . | TRBV4-1 | TGCGCCAGCCGGTTAGTCAGGGGTAACACTGAAGCTTTCTTT | CASRLVRGNTEAFF
TRBJ1-5 | . | . | TRBV23-1 | TGCGCCAGCAGTCGTCCCCGGAATCAGCCCCAGCATTTT | CASSRPRNQPQHF
TRBJ1-1 | . | . | TRBV15 | TGTGCCACCGGGAAAGAGGGTAGAACAACTGAAGCTTTCTTT | CATGKEGRTTEAFF
TRBJ1-1 | . | . | TRBV2 | TGTGCCAGCAGGGACCCGGACAAACTGAACACTGAAGCTTTCTTT | CASRDPDKLNTEAFF
TRBJ2-7 | once | TRBD2 | TRBV10-3 | TGTGCCATCAGGGCTAGCGGGAGTTCCTTCTCCTACGAGCAGTACTTC | CAIRASGSSFSYEQYF
TRBJ2-2 | . | . | TRBV5-1 | TGCGCCAGCAGCTTGGGTACTATCGACACCGGGGAGCTGTTTTTT | CASSLGTIDTGELFF
TRBJ2-1 | . | TRBD2 | TRBV25-1 | TGTGCCAGCAGTGAAAGACTAGCCGTCGATGAGCAGTTCTTC | CASSERLAVDEQFF
TRBJ2-1 | once | TRBD1 | TRBV29-1 | TGCAGCGTAACCCAATGGGACAGGGGGGTCCGGGAGCAGTTCTTC | CSVTQWDRGVREQFF
TRBJ1-1 | . | . | TRBV2 | TGTGCCACCCCCCGCCCGCAGGAGAACACTGAAGCTTTCTTT | CATPRPQENTEAFF
TRBJ1-1 | . | TRBD1 | TRBV4-1 | TGCGCCAGCAGCCAACCGGGGACAGTCTTGAACACTGAAGCTTTCTTT | CASSQPGTVLNTEAFF
TRBJ2-7 | once | . | TRBV6-1 | TGTGCCAGCAGTGGGAGGGACGGCTCCTACGAGCAGTACTTC | CASSGRDGSYEQYF
TRBJ1-1 | . | . | TRBV14 | TGTGCCAGCAGCCCCCGCGTCCGGGGAGAAGCTTTCTTT | CASSPRVRGEAFF
TRBJ2-7 | . | TRBD1 | TRBV6-5 | TGTGCCAGCAGTCAGGGACAGGGGAGCGAGCAGTACTTC | CASSQGQGSEQYF
TRBJ2-1 | . | TRBD2 | TRBV7-9 | TGTGCCAGCAGCTTAGGGGGGACTAGTTATGAGCAGTTCTTC | CASSLGGTSYEQFF
TRBJ1-5 | . | TRBD1 | TRBV28 | TGTGCCAGCAGTCCGACAGGGGCGTTCCGGCCCCAGCATTTT | CASSPTGAFRPQHF
TRBJ1-3 | . | TRBD1 | TRBV6-5 | TGTGCCAGCAGTCGGACAGGGCCCAGAAACACCATATATTTT | CASSRTGPRNTIYF
TRBJ1-1 | few | . | TRBV20-1 | TGCAGTGCTAGAGATACGCTAGAAGCTTTCTTT | CSARDTLEAFF
TRBJ1-5 | few | TRBD1 | TRBV7-9 | TGTGCCAGCAGCTTACAGGGGGCTCTGGGACAGCCCCAGCATTTT | CASSLQGALGQPQHF
TRBJ2-7 | . | TRBD2 | TRBV18 | TGTGCCAGCTCACCTCGAAGGAGTCTAGCGGGAGAAAGGGGCGAGCAGTACTTC | CASSPRRSLAGERGEQYF
TRBJ2-1 | . | . | TRBV6-5 | TGTGCCAGCAGCGTAACCGCGGGGGCATACAATGAGCAGTTCTTC | CASSVTAGAYNEQFF
TRBJ2-7 | . | . | TRBV9 | TGTGCCAGCAGCAAAAGTGGAGATTTCAACGAGCAGTACTTC | CASSKSGDFNEQYF
TRBJ2-7 | . | . | TRBV7-2 | TGTGCCAGCAGCTTAAGGGGGAGGGGCGGCCACGAGCAGTACTTC | CASSLRGRGGHEQYF
TRBJ2-5 | . | . | TRBV7-8 | TGTGCCAGCAGCCTAACGCGGTCGGGTCAAGAGACCCAGTACTTC | CASSLTRSGQETQYF
TRBJ1-5 | . | . | TRBV7-5 | TGTGTCAGAAGCTTTTGGGCTGTCAATCAGCCCCAGCATTTT | CVRSFWAVNQPQHF
TRBJ2-2 | once | . | TRBV6-1 | TGTGCCAGCAGTACGTGGCGGCCTAACACCGGGGAGCTGTTTTTT | CASSTWRPNTGELFF
TRBJ2-7 | . | TRBD2 | TRBV11-2 | TGTGCCAGCAGCTTAGACGGGGGTACTAGCGGGTTGTACGAGCAGTACTTC | CASSLDGGTSGLYEQYF
TRBJ1-1 | . | . | TRBV30 | TGTGCCTGGAGTAAACCGCGGGAGACCTCAGAAGCTTTCTTT | CAWSKPRETSEAFF
TRBJ1-2 | few | TRBD1 | TRBV10-2 | TGCGCCAGCAGAGATACAGGGGGCTCCAACTATGGCTACACCTTC | CASRDTGGSNYGYTF
TRBJ2-3 | . | . | TRBV4-2 | TGTGCCAGCAGCCAAGATGCCGGGGGATACACAGATACGCAGTATTTT | CASSQDAGGYTDTQYF
TRBJ1-1 | once | TRBD1 | TRBV30 | TGTGCCTTCACGACAGGGGGCGCATCTTTCTTT | CAFTTGGASFF
TRBJ2-6 | once | TRBD2 | TRBV27 | TGTGCCAGCAGTTCGGAAGGGAGGGTTGGGGCCAACGTCCTGACTTTC | CASSSEGRVGANVLTF
TRBJ1-4 | . | . | TRBV5-1 | TGCGCCAGCAGCACTACAGGGCGAGTTAATGAAAAACTGTTTTTT | CASSTTGRVNEKLFF